The entry that follows covers one TCR beta chain sequence. Germline values: CDR1 SNHLY, CDR2 FYNNEI. V dropped 3 bases and J dropped 0 bases, with 9 bases sitting between them. The CDR3 runs to 16 residues. Generated by immunoSEQ multiplex PCR, the TCRdb table keeps only in-frame clones and is missing some. The data hold around 60,000 clones, with about 90% observed a single time. The record originates from a study of blood T cell repertoires in COVID-19. Looking at the study overall: From the United States, Italy and Spain came samples of acute and convalescent COVID-19. In each case, the material was cDNA or gDNA derived from T cells, B-cell-depleted T cells, or PBMCs.

The sequencing input was peripheral blood. This TCR was recovered from a man aged 60 to 75 with active COVID-19. The chain uses TRBV2 and TRBJ2-6; perhaps TRBD2 as D (5 bases). CDR3: CASSEGGSSGANVLTF. The DNA of the CDR3 is TGTGCCAGCAGTGAGGGTGGGAGCTCTGGGGCCAACGTCCTGACTTTC.